This T cell receptor beta chain appears in the sequencing data of a study of blood T cell repertoires in COVID-19. In the study overall: PBMCs, B-cell-depleted T cells, or T cells were the source of the cDNA or gDNA that made up the material.

Trimming pared 6 bases from V and 2 bases from J, leaving 6 bases between. Germline values: CDR1 MNHEY, CDR2 SVGAGI. This CDR3 region has 12 residues. Original processing methods: Researchers report that nucleated cell counts were estimated from reference gene primer amplification. Method: immunoSEQ multiplex PCR; TCRdb's copy keeps in-frame clones and lacks some. Clonal size and the V and J genes are those of that table, whereas D and trimming came from the DNA. Among more than 100,000 clones listed, nearly 90% were seen once. The clonotype was recovered from a middle-aged man in a cohort sampled during active COVID-19. Sequencing input: peripheral blood. The rearrangement links TRBV6-5 to TRBJ2-3; the D is unclear. The CDR3 protein is CASRADTDTQYF. In nucleotides, the CDR3 is TGTGCCAGCAGGGCGGACACAGATACGCAGTATTTT.